This T cell receptor beta chain was identified in a study of cytomegalovirus exposure and HLA in healthy donors. This CDR3 region has 14 residues. V lost 4 bases and J lost 4; bases outside the gene matches: 7. Germline loops: CDR1 SGHRS, CDR2 YFSETQ. General observations from the study: A few chains tied to CMV proved CMV antigen-specific in vitro.

About this clone: The antigen is undetermined.

Here immunoSEQ multiplex PCR was the method, and the copy in TCRdb shows in-frame clones only, minus some. The data hold roughly 250,000 clones, with about 86% observed a single time. The rearrangement links TRBV5-1 to TRBJ2-7, with 8 bases fitting TRBD1. This TCR was recovered from a man aged 18 to 29 in good health and CMV-seronegative. The sample taken for sequencing was PBMCs. CDR3 protein: CASSDAGGRYEQYF. For the CDR3, the DNA is TGCGCCAGCAGCGACGCAGGGGGCAGGTACGAGCAGTACTTC.